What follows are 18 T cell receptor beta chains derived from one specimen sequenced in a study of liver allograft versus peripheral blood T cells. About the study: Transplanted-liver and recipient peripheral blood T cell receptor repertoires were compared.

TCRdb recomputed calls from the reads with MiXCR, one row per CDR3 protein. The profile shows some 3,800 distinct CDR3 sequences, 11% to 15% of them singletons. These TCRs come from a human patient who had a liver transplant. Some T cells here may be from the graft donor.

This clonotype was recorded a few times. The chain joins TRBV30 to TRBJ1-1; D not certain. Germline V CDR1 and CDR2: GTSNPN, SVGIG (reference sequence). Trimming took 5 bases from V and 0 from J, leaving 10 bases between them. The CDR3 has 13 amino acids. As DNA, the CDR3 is TGTGCCTGGGGATCTGTTTTGAACACTGAAGCTTTCTTT. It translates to CAWGSVLNTEAFF.

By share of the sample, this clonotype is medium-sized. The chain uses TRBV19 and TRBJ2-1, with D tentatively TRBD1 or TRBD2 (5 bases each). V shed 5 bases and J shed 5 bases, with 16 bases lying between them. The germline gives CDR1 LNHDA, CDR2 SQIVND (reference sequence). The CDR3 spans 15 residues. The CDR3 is CASSVGPLEHNEQFF. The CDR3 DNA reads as TGTGCCAGTAGTGTGGGACCTCTAGAACACAATGAGCAGTTCTTC.

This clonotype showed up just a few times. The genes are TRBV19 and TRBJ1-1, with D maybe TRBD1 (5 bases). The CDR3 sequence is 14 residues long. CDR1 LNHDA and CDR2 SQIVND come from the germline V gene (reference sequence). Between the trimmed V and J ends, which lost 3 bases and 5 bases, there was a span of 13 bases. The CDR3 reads CASSIQGGRTEAFF. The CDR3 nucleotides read TGTGCCAGTAGTATTCAGGGAGGGAGGACTGAAGCTTTCTTT.

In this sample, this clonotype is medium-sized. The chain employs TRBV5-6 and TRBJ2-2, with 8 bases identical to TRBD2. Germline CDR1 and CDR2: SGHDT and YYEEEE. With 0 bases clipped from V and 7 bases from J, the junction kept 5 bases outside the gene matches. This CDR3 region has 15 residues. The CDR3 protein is CASSLDSGSNGELFF. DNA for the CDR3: TGTGCCAGCAGCTTGGACAGCGGGAGTAACGGGGAGCTGTTTTTT.

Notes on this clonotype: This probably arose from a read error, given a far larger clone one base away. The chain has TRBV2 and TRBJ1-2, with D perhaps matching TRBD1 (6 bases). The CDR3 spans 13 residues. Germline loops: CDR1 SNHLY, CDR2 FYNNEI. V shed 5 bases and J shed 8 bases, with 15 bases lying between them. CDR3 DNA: TGTGCCAGCAGTTCTAACAGGGACGCCGGCTACACCTTC. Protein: CASSSNRDAGYTF. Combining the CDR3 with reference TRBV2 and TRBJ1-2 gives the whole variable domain EPEVTQTPSHQVTQMGQEVILRCVPISNHLYFYWYRQILGQKVEFLVSFYNNEISEKSEIFDDQFSVERPDGSNFTLKIRSTKLEDSAMYFCASSSNRDAGYTFGSGTRLTVV.

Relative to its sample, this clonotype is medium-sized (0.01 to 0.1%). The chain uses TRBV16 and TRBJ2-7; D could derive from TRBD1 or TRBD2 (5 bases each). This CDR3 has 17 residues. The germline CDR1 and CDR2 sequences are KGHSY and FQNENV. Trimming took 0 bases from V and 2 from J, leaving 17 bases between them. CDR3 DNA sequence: TGTGCCAGCAGCCAATCGGGGGTTAGTACCCTTCCCTACGAGCAGTACTTC. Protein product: CASSQSGVSTLPYEQYF.

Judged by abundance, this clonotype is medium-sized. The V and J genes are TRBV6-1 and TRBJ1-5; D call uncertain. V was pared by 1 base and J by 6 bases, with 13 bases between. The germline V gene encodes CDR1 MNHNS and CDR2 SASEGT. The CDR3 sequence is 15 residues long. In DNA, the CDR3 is TGTGCCAGCAGTGAAGGGCGGCTTGTAAGTCAGCCCCAGCATTTT. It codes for CASSEGRLVSQPQHF.

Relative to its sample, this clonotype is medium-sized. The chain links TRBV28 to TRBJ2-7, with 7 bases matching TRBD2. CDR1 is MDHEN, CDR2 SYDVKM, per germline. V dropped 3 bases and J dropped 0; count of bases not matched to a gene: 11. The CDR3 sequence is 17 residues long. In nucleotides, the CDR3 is TGTGCCAGCAGTTTTGGCATTGAAACTAGCGCCTCCTACGAGCAGTACTTC. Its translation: CASSFGIETSASYEQYF. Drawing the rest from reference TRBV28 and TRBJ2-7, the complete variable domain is DVKVTQSSRYLVKRTGEKVFLECVQDMDHENMFWYRQDPGLGLRLIYFSYDVKMKEKGDIPEGYSVSREKKERFSLILESASTNQTSMYLCASSFGIETSASYEQYFGPGTRLTVT.

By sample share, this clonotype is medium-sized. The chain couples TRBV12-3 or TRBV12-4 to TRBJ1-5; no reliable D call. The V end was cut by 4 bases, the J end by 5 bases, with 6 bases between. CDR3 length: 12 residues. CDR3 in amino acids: CASSWEDQPQHF. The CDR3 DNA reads TGTGCCAGCAGTTGGGAGGATCAGCCCCAGCATTTT.

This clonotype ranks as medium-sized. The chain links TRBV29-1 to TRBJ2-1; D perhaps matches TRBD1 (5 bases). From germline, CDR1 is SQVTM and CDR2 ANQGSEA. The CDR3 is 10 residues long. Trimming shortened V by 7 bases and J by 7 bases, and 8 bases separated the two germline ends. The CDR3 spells CSATANEQFF. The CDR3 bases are TGCAGCGCGACAGCTAATGAGCAGTTCTTC.

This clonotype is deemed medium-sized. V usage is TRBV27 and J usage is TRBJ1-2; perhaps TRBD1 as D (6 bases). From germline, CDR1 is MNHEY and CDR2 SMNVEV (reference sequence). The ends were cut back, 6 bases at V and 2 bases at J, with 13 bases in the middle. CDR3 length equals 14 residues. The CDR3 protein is CASSPRGGNYGYTF. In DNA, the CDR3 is TGTGCCAGCAGCCCCCGGGGGGGCAACTATGGCTACACCTTC.

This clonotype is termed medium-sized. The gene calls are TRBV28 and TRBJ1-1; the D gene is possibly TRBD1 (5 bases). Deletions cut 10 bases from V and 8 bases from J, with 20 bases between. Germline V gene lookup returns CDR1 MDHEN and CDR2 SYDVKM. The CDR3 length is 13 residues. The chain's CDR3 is CAIRDSVTLEAFF. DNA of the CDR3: TGTGCCATCCGAGACAGCGTCACATTGGAAGCTTTCTTT.

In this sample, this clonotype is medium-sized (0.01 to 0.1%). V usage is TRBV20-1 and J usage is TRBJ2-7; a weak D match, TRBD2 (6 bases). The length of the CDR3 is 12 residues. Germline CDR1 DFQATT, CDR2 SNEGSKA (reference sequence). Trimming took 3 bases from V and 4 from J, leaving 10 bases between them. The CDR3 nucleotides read TGCAGTGCTAGGCGGGGTTCTTACGAGCAGTACTTC. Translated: CSARRGSYEQYF.

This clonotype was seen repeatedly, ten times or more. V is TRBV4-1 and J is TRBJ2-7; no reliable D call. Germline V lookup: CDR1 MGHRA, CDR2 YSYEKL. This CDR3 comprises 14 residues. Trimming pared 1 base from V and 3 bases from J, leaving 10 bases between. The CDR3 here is CASSQVAGYYEQYF. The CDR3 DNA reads TGCGCCAGCAGCCAAGTCGCAGGCTACTACGAGCAGTACTTC.

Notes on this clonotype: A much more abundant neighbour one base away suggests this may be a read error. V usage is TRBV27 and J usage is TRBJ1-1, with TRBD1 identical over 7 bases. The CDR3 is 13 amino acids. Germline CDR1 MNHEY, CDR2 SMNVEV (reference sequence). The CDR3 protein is CVSSRGGQAEAFF. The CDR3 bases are TGTGTCAGCAGCCGAGGGGGCCAGGCTGAAGCTTTCTTT.

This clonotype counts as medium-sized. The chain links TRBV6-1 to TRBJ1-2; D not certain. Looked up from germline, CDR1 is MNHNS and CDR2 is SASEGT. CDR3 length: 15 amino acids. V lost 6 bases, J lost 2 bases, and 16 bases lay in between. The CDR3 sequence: CASRIGQWENYGYTF. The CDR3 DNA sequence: TGTGCCAGCAGAATCGGGCAGTGGGAGAACTATGGCTACACCTTC.

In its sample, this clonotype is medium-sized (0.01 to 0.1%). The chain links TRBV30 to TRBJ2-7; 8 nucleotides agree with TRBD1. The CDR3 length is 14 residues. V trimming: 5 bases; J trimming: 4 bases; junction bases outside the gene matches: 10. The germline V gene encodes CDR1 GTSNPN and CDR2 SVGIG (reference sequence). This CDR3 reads CAWDPTGVEYEQYF. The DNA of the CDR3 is TGTGCCTGGGACCCGACAGGGGTAGAGTACGAGCAGTACTTC.

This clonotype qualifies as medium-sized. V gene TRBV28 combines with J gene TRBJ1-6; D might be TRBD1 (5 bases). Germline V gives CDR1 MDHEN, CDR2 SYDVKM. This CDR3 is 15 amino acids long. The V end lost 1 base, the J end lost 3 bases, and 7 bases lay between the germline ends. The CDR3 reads CASSLSGGYNSPLHF. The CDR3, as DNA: TGTGCCAGCAGTTTATCTGGGGGCTATAATTCACCCCTCCACTTT.